This T cell receptor (beta chain) was captured in a study of STAT5B mutations in CD4+ large granular lymphocyte leukemia. Assay used: immunoSEQ multiplex PCR; TCRdb lists only in-frame clones, some missing. This sample yields fewer than 25,000 clones, of which around 85% are seen a single time; approximately 13% belongs to the top ten. This clonotype was sampled from a human donor in good health. What was sequenced was CD4+ T cells from blood buffy coats.

The CDR3: CASSSGFFTDTQYF. The CDR3 coding sequence is TGTGCCAGCAGCTCCGGGTTTTTCACAGATACGCAGTATTTT. This rearrangement joins TRBV5-5 to TRBJ2-3; D is unresolved. Germline assignment: CDR1 SGHKS and CDR2 YYEKEE (reference sequence). The CDR3 loop spans 14 amino acids. V was clipped by 3 bases and J by 2 bases, with 10 bases between them.